Listed here are 5 T cell receptor beta chains from one sample, sequenced in a study of CD8 T cells in ankylosing spondylitis. MiXCR was run by TCRdb on the 5' RACE reads, yielding one entry per CDR3 protein. The sample contains about 340,000 distinct CDR3 sequences, roughly 20% of which appear only once. Material: blood, either unsorted or a sorted T cell fraction (not recorded which). Source of these receptors: a male donor with ankylosing spondylitis or in good health (not recorded which).

This clonotype was seen only a few times. V gene TRBV4-2 combines with J gene TRBJ2-7, with a tentative D call TRBD2 (5 bases). Per the germline V gene, CDR1 is LGHNA and CDR2 is YNFKEQ. The CDR3 runs 15 residues. V was trimmed by 0 bases and J by 2 bases, leaving 11 bases between them. In DNA, the CDR3 is TGTGCCAGCAGCCAAGAAGTGCTGGGAGCCTACGAGCAGTACTTC. Amino acids: CASSQEVLGAYEQYF.

This clonotype came up many times. The chain has TRBV29-1 and TRBJ1-2, with no clear D. The germline V and J ends were trimmed by 4 bases and 3 bases, with 18 bases remaining between them. The CDR3 is 15 amino acids. Germline-derived CDR1 and CDR2 are SQVTM and ANQGSEA. The CDR3 loop reads CSVVLQRLGYYGYTF. The CDR3 DNA follows: TGCAGCGTTGTTTTACAGCGCCTGGGCTACTATGGCTACACCTTC.

CDR3 sequence: CASSVGPNQETQYF. The CDR3 DNA sequence: TGTGCCAGCAGCGTAGGACCGAATCAAGAGACCCAGTACTTC. The chain combines TRBV9 with TRBJ2-5; D is undetermined. CDR3 length: 14 residues. The germline V and J ends were trimmed by 0 bases and 2 bases, with 8 bases remaining between them. Germline V gives CDR1 SGDLS, CDR2 YYNGEE. The whole variable domain, filled in from reference TRBV9 and TRBJ2-5, reads DSGVTQTPKHLITATGQRVTLRCSPRSGDLSVYWYQQSLDQGLQFLIQYYNGEERAKGNILERFSAQQFPDLHSELNLSSLELGDSALYFCASSVGPNQETQYFGPGTRLLVL.

This clonotype was observed a few times. The chain has TRBV5-6 and TRBJ2-3; D is unresolved. Looked up from germline, CDR1 is SGHDT and CDR2 is YYEEEE. V was pared by 4 bases and J by 11 bases, with 14 bases between. This CDR3 has 12 amino acids. As DNA, the CDR3 is TGTGCCAGCAGCATGGGCCTAGGCAAGCAGTATTTT. This codes for CASSMGLGKQYF.

The rearrangement uses TRBV19 and TRBJ2-1, with D unclear. This CDR3 is built from 14 residues. The germline V gene encodes CDR1 LNHDA and CDR2 SQIVND (reference sequence). Trimming took 5 bases from V and 5 from J, leaving 13 bases between them. Here the CDR3 reads CASSLVHLNNEQFF. Written as DNA, the CDR3 is TGTGCCAGTAGTTTGGTACACCTAAACAATGAGCAGTTCTTC.